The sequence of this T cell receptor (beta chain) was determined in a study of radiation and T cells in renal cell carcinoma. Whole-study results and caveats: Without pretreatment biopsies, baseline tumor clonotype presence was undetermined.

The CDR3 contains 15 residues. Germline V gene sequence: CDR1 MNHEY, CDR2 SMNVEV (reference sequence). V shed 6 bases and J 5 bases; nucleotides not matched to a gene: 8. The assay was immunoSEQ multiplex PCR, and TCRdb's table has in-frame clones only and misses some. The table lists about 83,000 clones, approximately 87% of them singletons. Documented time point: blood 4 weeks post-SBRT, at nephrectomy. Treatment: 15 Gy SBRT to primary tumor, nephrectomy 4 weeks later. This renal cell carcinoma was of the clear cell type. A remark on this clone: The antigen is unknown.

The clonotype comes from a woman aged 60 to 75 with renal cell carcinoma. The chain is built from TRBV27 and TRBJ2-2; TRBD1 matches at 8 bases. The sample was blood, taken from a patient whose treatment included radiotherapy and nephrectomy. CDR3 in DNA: TGTGCCAGCAGCACTGGACAGGGATATACCGGGGAGCTGTTTTTT. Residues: CASSTGQGYTGELFF.